This TCR beta chain was found in a study of T cell repertoires in cytomegalovirus infection. Study as a whole: HLA-C-restricted CMV epitopes, recently identified, and well-studied HLA-B-restricted ones were used by the study.

From the reads, TCRdb called clonotypes with MiXCR, one entry per CDR3 protein. The sample gives 450,000 to 650,000 distinct CDR3 sequences, approximately 40% of which show up once; around 48% is in the top ten. A word on this clonotype: Antigen unknown.

The CDR3 has 15 residues. Between the trimmed V and J ends, which lost 5 bases and 0 bases, there was a span of 12 bases. The V and J genes are TRBV12-3 or TRBV12-4 and TRBJ2-3; D uncertain. Material: cultured PBMCs, obtained from culture after CMV antigen stimulation. This sequence was found in a human donor in good health (CMV status not recorded). Some clones in this sample may be carry-over from other donors' samples. The CDR3 nucleotides read TGTGCCAGCAGTAAAGATGGGTCTAGCACAGATACGCAGTATTTT. This gives the protein CASSKDGSSTDTQYF.